This paragraph covers one T cell receptor beta chain sequence. Its antigen is currently unknown. The junction does not match germline at one end; this may be a read error. The data originate from a study of response to subunit inactivated influenza vaccine. Study-wide points: Authors suggested seasonal influenza vaccinations each recruit few new T cells.

TCRdb reprocessed the RT-PCR reads via MiXCR and lists one record per CDR3 protein. The sample lists about 650,000 distinct CDR3 sequences, 12% to 15% occurring once. The CDR3 runs 12 residues. Germline V gene data show CDR1 as LGHNA and CDR2 as YSLEER. The chain links TRBV4-3 to TRBJ2-1, with 10 bases matching TRBD2. Sequenced material: PBMCs from blood, taken about 14 days before vaccination. The sequence was collected from a man between 50 and 59 years old who received an inactivated influenza vaccine. Here the CDR3 DNA reads TGCGCCAGCAGCCTCGCCGGGACTAGCGAGATCTTC. As protein: CASSLAGTSEIF.